The rows below give T cell receptor beta chains drawn from one sample of a study of blood T cell repertoires in COVID-19. Some clones are missing from TCRdb's copy, which holds only in-frame ones; the method was immunoSEQ multiplex PCR. Of roughly 200,000 clones in the sample, 80% to 90% were seen once. The sample taken for sequencing was PBMCs or T cells enriched from blood (not recorded which). Every receptor here comes from a man aged 30 to 45 in a cohort exposed to, infected with or recovered from COVID-19 (not recorded which). Each CDR3 is given with its conserved first and last residue. Fields, in order: V gene, D gene, clone size, J gene, CDR3 DNA, CDR3 protein. A D gene is named only where the DNA matches it firmly. Size is omitted from some rows. Given values are once, few, many or a class for expanded clones.

v_call: TRBV6-4
d_call: .
clone_size: many
j_call: TRBJ1-5
cdr3_nt: TGTGCCAGGAGTGGGTACAGGGAGAGCAATCAGCCCCAGCATTTT
cdr3_aa: CARSGYRESNQPQHF

v_call: TRBV4-1
d_call: .
clone_size: .
j_call: TRBJ1-3
cdr3_nt: TGCGCCAGCAGCCAATCTTCAAGGGGTATTTTAGGAAACACCATATATTTT
cdr3_aa: CASSQSSRGILGNTIYF

v_call: TRBV27
d_call: TRBD2
clone_size: .
j_call: TRBJ2-7
cdr3_nt: TGTGCCAGCAGTTTATCACGGACTAGCGTCTCGCAGCTCCACGAGCAGTACTTC
cdr3_aa: CASSLSRTSVSQLHEQYF

v_call: TRBV19
d_call: .
clone_size: .
j_call: TRBJ1-5
cdr3_nt: TGTGCCAGTAGTATTTCAGGGGTGGGCAATCAGCCCCAGCATTTT
cdr3_aa: CASSISGVGNQPQHF

v_call: TRBV7-9
d_call: .
clone_size: once
j_call: TRBJ1-3
cdr3_nt: TGTGCCAGCAGCTCCTCCAGGGTTACTGGAAACACCATATATTTT
cdr3_aa: CASSSSRVTGNTIYF

v_call: TRBV4-1
d_call: .
clone_size: once
j_call: TRBJ1-2
cdr3_nt: TGCGCCAGCAGCCAGCGACAGAACTATGGCTACACCTTC
cdr3_aa: CASSQRQNYGYTF

v_call: TRBV5-4
d_call: TRBD2
clone_size: .
j_call: TRBJ2-1
cdr3_nt: TGTGCCAGCAGCTTGAGTATTAGCGGGACCTACAATGAGCAGTTCTTC
cdr3_aa: CASSLSISGTYNEQFF

v_call: TRBV18
d_call: TRBD1
clone_size: once
j_call: TRBJ2-3
cdr3_nt: TGTGCCAGCTCACCAGGGACAGGGGGCACAGATACGCAGTATTTT
cdr3_aa: CASSPGTGGTDTQYF

v_call: TRBV10-1
d_call: .
clone_size: .
j_call: TRBJ2-6
cdr3_nt: TGCGCCAGCAGTTCGACAGAGACCTTCTCTGGGGCCAACGTCCTGACTTTC
cdr3_aa: CASSSTETFSGANVLTF

v_call: TRBV6-5
d_call: .
clone_size: once
j_call: TRBJ2-2
cdr3_nt: TGTGCCAGCAAGGCTAGCCAGAACACCGGGGAGCTGTTTTTT
cdr3_aa: CASKASQNTGELFF

v_call: TRBV6-1
d_call: TRBD1
clone_size: .
j_call: TRBJ1-3
cdr3_nt: TGTGCCAGCACCCTACGGACAGGTCGAAACACCATATATTTT
cdr3_aa: CASTLRTGRNTIYF

v_call: TRBV2
d_call: TRBD1
clone_size: .
j_call: TRBJ1-6
cdr3_nt: TGTGCCAGCAGTGACGTAGGGGGCGGTTCACCCCTCCACTTT
cdr3_aa: CASSDVGGGSPLHF

v_call: TRBV19
d_call: .
clone_size: .
j_call: TRBJ1-2
cdr3_nt: TGTGCCAGTAGTATAGTTCTTTGGGCAGGGAACTATGGCTACACCTTC
cdr3_aa: CASSIVLWAGNYGYTF

v_call: TRBV27
d_call: .
clone_size: .
j_call: TRBJ2-7
cdr3_nt: TGTGCCAGCAGTTCCCAACCGATCAGCTCCTACGAGCAGTACTTC
cdr3_aa: CASSSQPISSYEQYF